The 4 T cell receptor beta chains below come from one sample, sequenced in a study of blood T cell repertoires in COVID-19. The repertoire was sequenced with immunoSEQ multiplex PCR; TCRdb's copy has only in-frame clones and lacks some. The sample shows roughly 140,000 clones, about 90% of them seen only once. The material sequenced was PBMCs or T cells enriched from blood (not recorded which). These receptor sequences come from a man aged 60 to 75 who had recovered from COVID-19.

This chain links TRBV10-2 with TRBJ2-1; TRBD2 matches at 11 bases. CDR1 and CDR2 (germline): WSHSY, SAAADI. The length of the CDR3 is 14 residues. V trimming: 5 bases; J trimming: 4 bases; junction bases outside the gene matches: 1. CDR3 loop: CASSTSGGYNEQFF. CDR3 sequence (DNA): TGCGCCAGCAGTACTAGCGGGGGTTACAATGAGCAGTTCTTC.

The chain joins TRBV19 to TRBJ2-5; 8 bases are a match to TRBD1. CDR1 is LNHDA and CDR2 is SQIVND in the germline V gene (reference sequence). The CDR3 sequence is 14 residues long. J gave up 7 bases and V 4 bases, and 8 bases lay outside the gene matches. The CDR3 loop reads CASSKGQEVGTQYF. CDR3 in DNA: TGTGCCAGTAGTAAGGGACAGGAGGTTGGGACCCAGTACTTC. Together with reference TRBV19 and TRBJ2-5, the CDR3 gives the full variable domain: DGGITQSPKYLFRKEGQNVTLSCEQNLNHDAMYWYRQDPGQGLRLIYYSQIVNDFQKGDIAEGYSVSREKKESFPLTVTSAQKNPTAFYLCASSKGQEVGTQYFGPGTRLLVL.

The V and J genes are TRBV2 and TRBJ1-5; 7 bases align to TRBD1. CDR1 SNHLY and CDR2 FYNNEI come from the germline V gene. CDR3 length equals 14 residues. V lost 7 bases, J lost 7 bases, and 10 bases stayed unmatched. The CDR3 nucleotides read TGTGCCAGCATTTTACAGCCAGGGGGGCAGCCCCAGCATTTT. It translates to CASILQPGGQPQHF.

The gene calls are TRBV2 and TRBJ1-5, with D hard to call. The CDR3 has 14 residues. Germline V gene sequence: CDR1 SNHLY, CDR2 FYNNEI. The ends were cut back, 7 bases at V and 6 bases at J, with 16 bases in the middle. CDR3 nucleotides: TGTGCCAGCAACGTTGGAGGTTCGAGTCAGCCCCAGCATTTT. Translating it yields CASNVGGSSQPQHF.